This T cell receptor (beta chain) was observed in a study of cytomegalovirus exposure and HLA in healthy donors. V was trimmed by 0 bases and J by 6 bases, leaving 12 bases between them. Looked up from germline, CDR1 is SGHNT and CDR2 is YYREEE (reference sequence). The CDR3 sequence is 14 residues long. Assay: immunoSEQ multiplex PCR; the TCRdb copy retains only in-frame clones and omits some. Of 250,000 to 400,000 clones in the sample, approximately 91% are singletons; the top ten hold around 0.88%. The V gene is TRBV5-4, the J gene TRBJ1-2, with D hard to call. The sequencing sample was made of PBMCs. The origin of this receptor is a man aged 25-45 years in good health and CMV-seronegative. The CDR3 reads CASSLGRSWNGYTF. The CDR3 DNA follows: TGTGCCAGCAGCTTGGGCAGGTCGTGGAATGGCTACACCTTC.